The 3 T cell receptor beta chains below were found in one sample sequenced in a study of identical twins. One entry per CDR3 protein results from TCRdb running MiXCR on the 5' RACE reads. The table records 750,000 to 950,000 distinct CDR3 sequences, more than 9% of them present only once. Separately, the same data were catalogued under a study of yellow fever vaccine responses in identical twins.

The sample was PBMCs. These receptors were collected from a woman aged 18-29 years in good health.

Many counts were recorded for this clonotype. The chain uses TRBV12-3 or TRBV12-4 and TRBJ2-4; TRBD1 or TRBD2 may be the D gene (7 bases each). Trimming pared 3 bases from V and 8 bases from J, leaving 17 bases between. The CDR3 is 15 residues long. This CDR3 is CASSFGSTGRDIQYF. For the CDR3, the DNA is TGTGCCAGCAGTTTTGGGTCGACAGGGAGGGACATTCAGTACTTC.

This clonotype was recorded at least ten times. The chain employs TRBV5-1 and TRBJ2-1; 9 bases line up with TRBD1. Germline CDR1 and CDR2: SGHRS and YFSETQ. The CDR3 contains 14 residues. With V trimmed by 2 bases and J by 7 bases, 4 bases remained unmatched. The CDR3, as DNA: TGCGCCAGCAGCTTAACAGGGGGCATTAATGAGCAGTTCTTC. Its translation is CASSLTGGINEQFF.

V and J are TRBV12-3 or TRBV12-4 and TRBJ1-1, with D possibly matching TRBD1 (6 bases). The CDR3 covers 13 residues. Trimming took 6 bases from V and 4 from J, leaving 12 bases between them. In nucleotides, the CDR3 is TGTGCCAGCAGCCGGGGGACACCCACTGAAGCTTTCTTT. It codes for CASSRGTPTEAFF.